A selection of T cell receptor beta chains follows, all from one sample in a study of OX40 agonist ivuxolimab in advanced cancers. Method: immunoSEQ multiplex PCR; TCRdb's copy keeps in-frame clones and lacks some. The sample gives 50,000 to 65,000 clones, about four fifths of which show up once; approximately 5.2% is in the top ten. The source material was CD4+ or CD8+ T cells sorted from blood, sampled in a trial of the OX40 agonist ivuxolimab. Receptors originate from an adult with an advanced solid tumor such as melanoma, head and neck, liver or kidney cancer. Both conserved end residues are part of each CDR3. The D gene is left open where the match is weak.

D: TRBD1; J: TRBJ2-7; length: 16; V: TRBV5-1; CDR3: CASSRGGTGTFYEQYF; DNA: TGCGCCAGCAGCCGGGGCGGGACAGGGACTTTCTACGAGCAGTACTTC
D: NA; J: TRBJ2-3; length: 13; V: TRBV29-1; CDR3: CSVGRDSTDTQYF; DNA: TGCAGCGTTGGCAGGGATAGCACAGATACGCAGTATTTT
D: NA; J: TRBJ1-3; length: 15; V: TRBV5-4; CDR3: CASSLKGATGNTIYF; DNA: TGTGCCAGCAGCCTGAAGGGAGCGACTGGAAACACCATATATTTT
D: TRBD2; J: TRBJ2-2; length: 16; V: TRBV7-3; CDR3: CASSLSISGTGGELFF; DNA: TGTGCCAGCAGCTTATCGATTAGCGGGACTGGCGGGGAGCTGTTTTTT
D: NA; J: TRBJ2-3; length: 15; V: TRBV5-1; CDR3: CASSLLGQYTDTQYF; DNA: TGCGCCAGCAGCTTGCTCGGACAGTACACAGATACGCAGTATTTT
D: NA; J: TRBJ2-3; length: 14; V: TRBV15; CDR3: CATSREALTDTQYF; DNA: TGTGCCACCAGCAGAGAAGCGCTCACAGATACGCAGTATTTT
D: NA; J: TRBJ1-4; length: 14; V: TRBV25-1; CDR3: CASREGRTHEKLFF; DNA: TGTGCCAGCAGAGAAGGAAGGACGCATGAAAAACTGTTTTTT
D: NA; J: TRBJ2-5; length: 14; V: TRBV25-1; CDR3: CASSELQKQETQYF; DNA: TGTGCCAGCAGTGAATTGCAGAAACAAGAGACCCAGTACTTC
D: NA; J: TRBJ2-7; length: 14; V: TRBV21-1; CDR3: CAGRDRGYSYEQYF; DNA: TGTGCCGGGAGAGACAGGGGATACTCCTACGAGCAGTACTTC
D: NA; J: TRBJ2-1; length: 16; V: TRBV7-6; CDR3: CASSSLLGGGYNEQFF; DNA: TGTGCCAGCAGCTCCCTTTTGGGAGGAGGCTACAATGAGCAGTTCTTC
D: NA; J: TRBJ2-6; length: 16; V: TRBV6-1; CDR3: CASSGSVLSGANVLTF; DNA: TGTGCCAGCAGTGGTTCAGTGCTTTCTGGGGCCAACGTCCTGACTTTC
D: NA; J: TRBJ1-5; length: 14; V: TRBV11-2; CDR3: CASSFAGSNQPQHF; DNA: TGTGCCAGCAGCTTTGCTGGAAGCAATCAGCCCCAGCATTTT
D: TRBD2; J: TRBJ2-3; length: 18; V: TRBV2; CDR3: CASSPGAGLAGSTDTQYF; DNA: TGTGCCAGCAGTCCCGGGGCGGGACTAGCGGGGAGCACAGATACGCAGTATTTT
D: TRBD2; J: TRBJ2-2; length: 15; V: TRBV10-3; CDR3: CAITGGLENTGELFF; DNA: TGTGCCATCACGGGGGGTCTAGAGAACACCGGGGAGCTGTTTTTT